A single sample gave rise to the 5 T cell receptor beta chains below, sequenced in a study of Ad26.COV2.S vaccination and SARS-CoV-2 variants. Profiled with immunoSEQ multiplex PCR; TCRdb holds only in-frame clones, not every one. This table has roughly 300,000 clones, approximately 86% appearing once. Documented treatment: roughly 18 received Ad26.COV2.S at low or high dose, single or two shots; 5 received placebo; per-sample allocation not given. Sample collection was performed on day 63 after the first vaccine or placebo injection. The sample in question was peripheral blood, obtained in a trial of Ad26.COV2.S vaccine versus placebo. These TCRs come from a person aged 18-60 years who received the Ad26.COV2.S COVID-19 vaccine or a placebo.

The table lists this clone with a count of one. The chain combines TRBV3-1 (or the pseudogene TRBV3-2) with TRBJ1-2, with D uncertain. The CDR3 consists of 12 residues. The V gene lost 1 base and the J gene lost 8 bases, with 8 bases spanning the gap. CDR1 LGHDT and CDR2 YNNKEL come from the germline V gene (reference sequence). CDR3 nucleotides: TGTGCCAGCAGCCAAGGAGGTGGCGGCTACACCTTC. Translated, it gives CASSQGGGGYTF.

V usage is TRBV6-6 and J usage is TRBJ1-2; D unresolved. The CDR3 is 14 residues long. Germline lookup yields CDR1 MNHNY and CDR2 SVGAGI (reference sequence). Deletions cut 4 bases from V and 4 bases from J, with 13 bases between. The CDR3 sequence: CASSFVAGAYGYTF. CDR3 nucleotide sequence: TGTGCCAGCAGTTTTGTGGCAGGAGCCTATGGCTACACCTTC.

The chain joins TRBV7-9 to TRBJ1-4; the D is unclear. Germline V gene sequence: CDR1 SEHNR, CDR2 FQNEAQ (reference sequence). V lost 2 bases, J lost 5 bases, and 6 bases lay in between. The CDR3 covers 13 residues. As DNA, the CDR3 is TGTGCCAGCAGCTTAACAGAGAATGAAAAACTGTTTTTT. It yields the protein CASSLTENEKLFF.

The CDR3, as DNA: TGCAGCGTTTTAGCGGGAGGGCCAGATACGCAGTATTTT. It translates to CSVLAGGPDTQYF. The chain has TRBV29-1 and TRBJ2-3, with 11 bases that match TRBD2. Germline lookup yields CDR1 SQVTM and CDR2 ANQGSEA. The CDR3 runs to 13 residues. With 5 bases clipped from V and 4 bases from J, the junction kept 2 bases outside the gene matches.

The chain employs TRBV7-3 and TRBJ1-4; D possibly corresponds to TRBD1 (5 bases). Per the germline V gene, CDR1 is SGHTA and CDR2 is FQGTGA. V lost 1 base and J lost 7, with 7 bases in between. The CDR3 contains 13 residues. CDR3 sequence reads: CASSLMGGEKLFF. In DNA, the CDR3 is TGTGCCAGCAGCTTAATGGGGGGTGAAAAACTGTTTTTT.